The 32 T cell receptor beta chains below come from one sample, sequenced in a study of T cell responses to AZD1222 COVID-19 vaccine. Using immunoSEQ multiplex PCR, the repertoire was profiled, and TCRdb retains in-frame clones only, with some absent. This table has about 270,000 clones, almost 95% appearing once. The starting material was peripheral blood, obtained 28 days after the second AZD1222 dose. The source of these receptors is an adult who received the AZD1222 COVID-19 vaccine.

In the case of this clone: The same CDR3 can be traced to other DNA sequences in this sample. The chain links TRBV19 to TRBJ1-2, with 11 bases aligning to TRBD1. CDR1 is LNHDA and CDR2 is SQIVND in the germline V gene (reference sequence). This CDR3 is 14 amino acids long. V was clipped by 6 bases and J by 2 bases; unmatched bases: 2. The CDR3 loop is CASSRDRGNYGYTF. The CDR3 nucleotides are TGTGCCAGTAGCCGGGACAGGGGGAACTATGGCTACACCTTC. Together with reference TRBV19 and TRBJ1-2, the CDR3 gives the full variable domain: DGGITQSPKYLFRKEGQNVTLSCEQNLNHDAMYWYRQDPGQGLRLIYYSQIVNDFQKGDIAEGYSVSREKKESFPLTVTSAQKNPTAFYLCASSRDRGNYGYTFGSGTRLTVV.

The V call is TRBV12-3 or TRBV12-4, the J call TRBJ1-2, with D tentatively TRBD1 (5 bases). The CDR3 runs to 13 residues. The V and J ends lost 6 bases and 7 bases respectively, with 15 bases between them. Here the CDR3 reads CASSPGGGFGYTF. The CDR3 DNA follows: TGTGCCAGCAGCCCTGGGGGGGGGTTTGGCTACACCTTC.

The V gene is TRBV20-1, the J gene TRBJ2-1; TRBD2 aligns across 12 bases. V lost 3 bases, J lost 2 bases, and 17 bases stayed unmatched. The germline V gene encodes CDR1 DFQATT and CDR2 SNEGSKA (reference sequence). The CDR3 runs 20 residues. CDR3 nucleotide sequence: TGCAGTGCTAGTCCCGGGGGGACTAGCGGGTCAGCCCACACCTACAATGAGCAGTTCTTC. This codes for CSASPGGTSGSAHTYNEQFF.

This rearrangement joins TRBV4-2 to TRBJ2-2, with a weak D call TRBD2 (6 bases). The length of the CDR3 is 16 residues. V lost 2 bases and J lost 4, with 14 bases in between. CDR1 is LGHNA, CDR2 YNFKEQ, per germline. The CDR3 sequence: CASSQPGTQGTGELFF. CDR3 nucleotides: TGTGCCAGCAGCCAACCCGGGACTCAAGGCACCGGGGAGCTGTTTTTT.

The J gene is TRBJ2-1, the V gene TRBV5-6; 8 bases are a match to TRBD2. This CDR3 comprises 15 residues. CDR1 and CDR2 (germline): SGHDT, YYEEEE. The J segment lost 9 bases and the V segment lost 2 bases, leaving 10 bases of the junction unmatched. CDR3 amino acids: CASSFLAGNLGEQFF. In nucleotides, the CDR3 is TGTGCCAGCAGCTTTTTAGCGGGGAATTTAGGTGAGCAGTTCTTC.

The genes are TRBV13 and TRBJ2-2; no clear D. The CDR3 covers 12 residues. The germline CDR1 and CDR2 sequences are PRHDT and FYEKMQ (reference sequence). The V gene lost 0 bases and the J gene lost 6 bases, with 2 bases spanning the gap. CDR3 coding DNA: TGTGCCAGCAGCTTAGGGCCCGGGGAGCTGTTTTTT. This translates into CASSLGPGELFF.

The chain links TRBV20-1 to TRBJ2-7; perhaps TRBD1 as D (5 bases). Germline V gives CDR1 DFQATT, CDR2 SNEGSKA (reference sequence). This CDR3 has 12 amino acids. V was pared by 4 bases and J by 2 bases, with 9 bases between. The CDR3 sequence is CSATDSPYEQYF. In DNA, the CDR3 is TGCAGTGCTACTGACAGCCCCTACGAGCAGTACTTC.

The chain carries TRBV4-1 and TRBJ1-3, with D uncertain. CDR3 length: 17 amino acids. Germline V lookup: CDR1 MGHRA, CDR2 YSYEKL. Trimming removed 2 bases at V and 0 bases at J, with 14 bases between. The CDR3: CASSQTPDVASGNTIYF. DNA of the CDR3: TGCGCCAGCAGCCAAACCCCGGACGTAGCCTCTGGAAACACCATATATTTT.

Here the CDR3 reads CATSREQGIPDEKLFF. The CDR3 DNA reads as TGTGCCACCAGCAGGGAACAGGGGATTCCGGATGAAAAACTGTTTTTT. The chain couples TRBV15 to TRBJ1-4; TRBD1 matches 7 bases. The CDR3 has 16 amino acids. After removal of 3 bases from V and 6 bases from J, the junction contained 10 bases not matched to a gene. CDR1 and CDR2 from the germline V gene are LNHNV and YYDKDF (reference sequence). Filled out from reference TRBV15 and TRBJ1-4, the complete variable domain reads DAMVIQNPRYQVTQFGKPVTLSCSQTLNHNVMYWYQQKSSQAPKLLFHYYDKDFNNEADTPDNFQSRRPNTSFCFLDIRSPGLGDTAMYLCATSREQGIPDEKLFFGSGTQLSVL.

DNA for the CDR3: TGCGCCAGCAGCTTGGGGACAAGGGCCAGCGGAGAGACCCAGTACTTC. It yields the protein CASSLGTRASGETQYF. The gene calls are TRBV5-1 and TRBJ2-5; D possibly matches TRBD1 or TRBD2 (5 bases each). Germline V CDR1 and CDR2: SGHRS, YFSETQ. CDR3 length: 16 amino acids. With 0 bases removed from V and 4 bases from J, the gap between germline ends came to 16 bases.

This clone was seen once. The chain combines TRBV27 with TRBJ1-1, with D perhaps matching TRBD1 (6 bases). Trimming left V 2 bases short and J 5 bases short, with 12 bases between. CDR1 is MNHEY and CDR2 is SMNVEV in the germline V gene (reference sequence). The CDR3 contains 14 residues. Here the CDR3 reads CASSLKEGVTEAFF. DNA of the CDR3: TGTGCCAGCAGTTTAAAAGAGGGGGTGACTGAAGCTTTCTTT.

The rearrangement uses TRBV19 and TRBJ1-5; TRBD1 matches at 8 bases. CDR1 and CDR2 from the germline V gene are LNHDA and SQIVND (reference sequence). The ends lost 1 base at V and 5 bases at J; junction bases unmatched: 10. The CDR3 runs 17 residues. DNA for the CDR3: TGTGCCAGTAGTATAGGACCGGGACAGGTCCTTCATCAGCCCCAGCATTTT. Its protein product is CASSIGPGQVLHQPQHF.

The chain carries TRBV27 and TRBJ1-5, with 8 bases fitting TRBD1. The CDR3 is made up of 13 amino acids. CDR1 is MNHEY, CDR2 SMNVEV, per germline (reference sequence). J lost 5 bases, V lost 6 bases, and 3 bases had no gene match. In nucleotides, the CDR3 is TGTGCCAGCAGGGGACAGGAGGATCAGCCCCAGCATTTT. This encodes CASRGQEDQPQHF.

The chain carries TRBV9 and TRBJ1-2; 10 nucleotides agree with TRBD1. Looked up from germline, CDR1 is SGDLS and CDR2 is YYNGEE. CDR3 size: 15 residues. With 0 bases clipped from V and 8 bases from J, the junction kept 7 bases outside the gene matches. The CDR3 nucleotides are TGTGCCAGCAGCGTAGACGGGACAGGGGTCTCCGGCTACACCTTC. It encodes CASSVDGTGVSGYTF.

This rearrangement joins TRBV12-3 or TRBV12-4 to TRBJ1-2; 8 bases fit TRBD1. V shed 6 bases and J 7 bases; nucleotides not matched to a gene: 7. The CDR3 has 13 amino acids. The CDR3 sequence: CASRSDRGRGYTF. The CDR3 nucleotides are TGTGCCAGCAGGAGTGACAGGGGCCGTGGCTACACCTTC.

The rearrangement links TRBV18 to TRBJ2-5, with D perhaps TRBD1 or TRBD2 (5 bases each). Deletions cut 1 base from V and 4 bases from J, with 13 bases between. Germline values: CDR1 KGHSH, CDR2 LQKENI. The CDR3 loop spans 15 amino acids. Here the CDR3 DNA reads TGTGCCAGCTCACCACGGGGGTTGGTGCGAGAGACCCAGTACTTC. It yields the protein CASSPRGLVRETQYF.

The chain employs TRBV9 and TRBJ1-5; TRBD1 is a possible D gene (6 bases). The CDR3 totals 14 residues. Trimming left V 3 bases short and J 5 bases short, with 12 bases between. CDR1 and CDR2 from the germline V gene are SGDLS and YYNGEE. The CDR3: CASSASGGDQPQHF. The CDR3 region has the DNA TGTGCCAGCAGCGCGTCGGGGGGCGATCAGCCCCAGCATTTT.

The chain employs TRBV18 and TRBJ1-2; D possibly corresponds to TRBD1 (6 bases). The length of the CDR3 is 15 residues. V dropped 1 base and J dropped 1 base, with 10 bases sitting between them. Germline V lookup: CDR1 KGHSH, CDR2 LQKENI. The CDR3 DNA is TGTGCCAGCTCACCACGGTCGGGACATAACTATGGCTACACCTTC. Protein sequence: CASSPRSGHNYGYTF.

This clone was recorded only once. The V and J genes are TRBV3-1 (or the pseudogene TRBV3-2) and TRBJ1-4; TRBD1 agrees at 7 bases. In germline, CDR1 is LGHDT, CDR2 YNNKEL (reference sequence). Trimming at V came to 4 bases and at J to 8 bases, leaving 7 bases not matched to a gene. The CDR3 is 14 amino acids. The CDR3 DNA reads TGTGCCAGCAGCCTGACAGGGCAGCCAGAAAAACTGTTTTTT. Its protein product is CASSLTGQPEKLFF.

J is TRBJ2-7 and V is TRBV14, with 9 bases aligning to TRBD2. CDR3 length: 14 amino acids. V was pared by 6 bases and J by 6 bases, with 9 bases of the junction left unmatched. Germline assignment: CDR1 SGHDN and CDR2 FVKESK. CDR3 protein: CASRPSGTLGEQYF. DNA of the CDR3: TGTGCCAGCAGACCTAGCGGGACTTTAGGCGAGCAGTACTTC. The full variable domain, in which reference TRBV14 and TRBJ2-7 provide the parts outside the CDR3, is EAGVTQFPSHSVIEKGQTVTLRCDPISGHDNLYWYRRVMGKEIKFLLHFVKESKQDESGMPNNRFLAERTGGTYSTLKVQPAELEDSGVYFCASRPSGTLGEQYFGPGTRLTVT.

This clone was counted a few times. The chain employs TRBV6-5 and TRBJ1-1, with 10 bases aligning to TRBD1. The CDR3 runs to 15 residues. V trimming: 4 bases; J trimming: 3 bases; junction bases outside the gene matches: 5. Germline V gene data show CDR1 as MNHEY and CDR2 as SVGAGI. DNA for the CDR3: TGTGCCAGCAGTTCACGACAGGGGGCACACACTGAAGCTTTCTTT. It is translated as CASSSRQGAHTEAFF.

The chain recombines TRBV3-1 (or the pseudogene TRBV3-2) with TRBJ2-3; 13 positions match TRBD2. Germline lookup yields CDR1 LGHDT and CDR2 YNNKEL (reference sequence). V was pared by 5 bases and J by 0 bases, with 5 bases of the junction left unmatched. This CDR3 contains 17 residues. The CDR3 DNA is TGTGCCAGCAGCTCCGGGACTAGCGGGGCTAGCACAGATACGCAGTATTTT. It is translated as CASSSGTSGASTDTQYF.

The genes are TRBV5-4 and TRBJ1-1; D not certain. Trimming stripped 0 bases from V and 1 base from J, with 7 bases between. Germline CDR1 reads SGHNT; CDR2 reads YYREEE (reference sequence). The CDR3 runs to 14 residues. In nucleotides, the CDR3 is TGTGCCAGCAGCTTGGACTTAGGGAACACTGAAGCTTTCTTT. Translating gives CASSLDLGNTEAFF. The full variable domain, in which reference TRBV5-4 and TRBJ1-1 provide the parts outside the CDR3, is ETGVTQSPTHLIKTRGQQVTLRCSSQSGHNTVSWYQQALGQGPQFIFQYYREEENGRGNFPPRFSGLQFPNYSSELNVNALELDDSALYLCASSLDLGNTEAFFGQGTRLTVV.

The gene calls are TRBV9 and TRBJ2-2, with TRBD1 as a possible D gene (7 bases). The CDR3 consists of 15 residues. Germline V CDR1 and CDR2: SGDLS, YYNGEE. V lost 4 bases, J lost 5 bases, and 15 bases lay in between. CDR3 sequence reads: CASSTRGTDTGELFF. For the CDR3, the DNA is TGTGCCAGCAGCACTCGGGGGACAGATACCGGGGAGCTGTTTTTT.

The chain carries TRBV6-5 and TRBJ2-7; weak D call: TRBD2 (5 bases). Trimming cost V 0 bases and J 1 base, with 7 bases left between them. The CDR3 contains 14 residues. Germline V CDR1 and CDR2: MNHEY, SVGAGI. CDR3 coding DNA: TGTGCCAGCAGTTACTCGCGAGGGTCCTACGAGCAGTACTTC. Encoded protein: CASSYSRGSYEQYF.

The V and J genes are TRBV2 and TRBJ2-6, with a possible D match to TRBD2 (6 bases). Germline CDR1 reads SNHLY; CDR2 reads FYNNEI. The CDR3 loop spans 14 amino acids. The V and J ends lost 7 bases and 0 bases respectively, with 7 bases between them. This CDR3 reads CASKGLSGANVLTF. The CDR3, as DNA: TGTGCCAGCAAGGGACTCTCTGGGGCCAACGTCCTGACTTTC.

V is TRBV4-3 and J is TRBJ2-2; D is perhaps TRBD1 or TRBD2 (5 bases each). V lost 4 bases, J lost 9 bases, and 18 bases lay in between. CDR1 and CDR2 (germline): LGHNA, YSLEER. The CDR3 runs to 15 residues. The CDR3 sequence: CASSPRDQNQRELFF. The CDR3 nucleotides are TGCGCCAGCAGCCCCCGGGACCAAAACCAACGGGAGCTGTTTTTT.

The chain is built from TRBV5-4 and TRBJ2-7, with D possibly called TRBD1 or TRBD2 (5 bases each). Trimming left V 4 bases short and J 3 bases short, with 11 bases between. This CDR3 spans 13 amino acids. Germline CDR1 and CDR2: SGHNT and YYREEE (reference sequence). For the CDR3, the DNA is TGTGCCAGCAGCCCCCGGGACCGCTACGAGCAGTACTTC. Residues: CASSPRDRYEQYF.

The chain joins TRBV2 to TRBJ1-2, with 9 bases that match TRBD1. Losses at the gene ends were 5 bases for V and 4 bases for J; bases not matched to a gene: 5. Per germline, CDR1 SNHLY and CDR2 FYNNEI. The CDR3 totals 14 residues. The DNA for the CDR3 is TGTGCCAGCAGTCAGACAGGGGGTATCTATGGCTACACCTTC. Translating gives CASSQTGGIYGYTF.

This clone occurred a few times. The genes are TRBV2 and TRBJ1-2, with D perhaps matching TRBD1 (5 bases). Per the germline V gene, CDR1 is SNHLY and CDR2 is FYNNEI. The ends were cut back, 6 bases at V and 7 bases at J, with 12 bases in the middle. The CDR3 runs to 12 residues. The CDR3 DNA is TGTGCCAGCAGGGCCTACGGGGGTGGCTACACCTTC. Its protein is CASRAYGGGYTF.

The CDR3 nucleotides read TGTGCCAGCAGCTTAGCGTTCCCCCCCTACGAGCAGTACTTC. It encodes CASSLAFPPYEQYF. The rearrangement links TRBV7-8 to TRBJ2-7; D gene uncertain. Germline CDR1 is SGHVS and CDR2 is FQNEAQ. CDR3 size: 14 residues. Deletions cut 0 bases from V and 2 bases from J, with 8 bases between. The full variable domain, its missing parts supplied by reference TRBV7-8 and TRBJ2-7, is GAGVSQSPRYKVAKRGQDVALRCDPISGHVSLFWYQQALGQGPEFLTYFQNEAQLDKSGLPSDRFFAERPEGSVSTLKIQRTQQEDSAVYLCASSLAFPPYEQYFGPGTRLTVT.

This clone has just one count. This rearrangement joins TRBV27 to TRBJ1-1; 9 positions agree with TRBD1. Germline CDR1 MNHEY, CDR2 SMNVEV (reference sequence). The CDR3 is 14 amino acids. J was trimmed by 4 bases and V by 6 bases; bases with no gene match: 6. Here the CDR3 DNA reads TGTGCCAGCAGGGCAGCGACAGGGGGCACTGAAGCTTTCTTT. Protein sequence: CASRAATGGTEAFF.